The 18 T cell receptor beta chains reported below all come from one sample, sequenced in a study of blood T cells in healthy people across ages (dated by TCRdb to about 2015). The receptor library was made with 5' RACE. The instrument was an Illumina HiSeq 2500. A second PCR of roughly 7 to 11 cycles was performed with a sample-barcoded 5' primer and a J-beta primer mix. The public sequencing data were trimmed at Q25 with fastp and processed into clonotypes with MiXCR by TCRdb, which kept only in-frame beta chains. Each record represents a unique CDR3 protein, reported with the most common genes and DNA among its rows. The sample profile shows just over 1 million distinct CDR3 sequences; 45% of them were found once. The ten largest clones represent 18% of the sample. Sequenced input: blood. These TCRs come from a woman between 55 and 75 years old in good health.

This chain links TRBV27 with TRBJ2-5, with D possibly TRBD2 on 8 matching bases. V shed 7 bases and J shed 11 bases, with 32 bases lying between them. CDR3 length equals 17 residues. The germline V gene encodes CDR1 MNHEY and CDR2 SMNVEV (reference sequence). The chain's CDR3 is CASKKYLQGLAGTEQYF. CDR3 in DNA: TGTGCCAGCAAGAAGTACTTACAGGGGCTAGCGGGTACTGAGCAGTACTTC.

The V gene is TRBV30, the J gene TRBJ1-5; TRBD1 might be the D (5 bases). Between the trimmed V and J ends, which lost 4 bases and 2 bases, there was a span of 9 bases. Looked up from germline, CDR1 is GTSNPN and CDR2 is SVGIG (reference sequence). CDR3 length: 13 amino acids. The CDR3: CAWTGGGNQPQHF. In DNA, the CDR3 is TGTGCCTGGACCGGGGGGGGCAATCAGCCCCAGCATTTT.

The CDR3 DNA sequence: TGTGCCAGCAGTGAAGGGGAGTCTAGCACAGATACGCAGTATTTT. Translated: CASSEGESSTDTQYF. This chain uses TRBV2 with TRBJ2-3, with TRBD2 as a possible D gene (5 bases). CDR1 is SNHLY and CDR2 is FYNNEI in the germline V gene. CDR3 size: 15 residues. The V and J ends lost 1 base and 0 bases respectively, with 8 bases between them.

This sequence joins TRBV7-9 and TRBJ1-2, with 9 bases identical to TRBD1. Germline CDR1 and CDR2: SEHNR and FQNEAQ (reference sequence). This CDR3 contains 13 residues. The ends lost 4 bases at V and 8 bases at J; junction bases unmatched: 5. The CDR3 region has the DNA TGTGCCAGCAGCTCAACAGGGGGCAAGGGCTACACCTTC. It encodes CASSSTGGKGYTF. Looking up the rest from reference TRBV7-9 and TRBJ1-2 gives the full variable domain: DTGVSQNPRHKITKRGQNVTFRCDPISEHNRLYWYRQTLGQGPEFLTYFQNEAQLEKSRLLSDRFSAERPKGSFSTLEIQRTEQGDSAMYLCASSSTGGKGYTFGSGTRLTVV.

The CDR3 nucleotides are TGCAGCGTTGTCGGAGACAGACTTTATGGCTACACCTTC. As protein: CSVVGDRLYGYTF. The chain links TRBV29-1 to TRBJ1-2; the D gene is possibly TRBD1 (5 bases). The CDR3 is 13 amino acids. V lost 4 bases, J lost 5 bases, and 14 bases lay in between. Germline CDR1 and CDR2: SQVTM and ANQGSEA.

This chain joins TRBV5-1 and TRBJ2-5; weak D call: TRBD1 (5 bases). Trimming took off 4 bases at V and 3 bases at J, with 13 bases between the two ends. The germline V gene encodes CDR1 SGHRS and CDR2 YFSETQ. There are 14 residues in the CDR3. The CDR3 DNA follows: TGCGCCAGCAGCCCGGCCGTCAGGGAAGAGACCCAGTACTTC. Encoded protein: CASSPAVREETQYF.

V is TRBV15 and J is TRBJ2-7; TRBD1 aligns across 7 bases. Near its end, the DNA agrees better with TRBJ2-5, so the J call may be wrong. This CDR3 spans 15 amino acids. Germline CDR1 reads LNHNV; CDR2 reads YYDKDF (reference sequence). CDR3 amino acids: CATSRGRQGSQTQYF. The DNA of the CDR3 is TGTGCCACCAGCAGAGGTAGACAGGGTAGTCAGACCCAGTACTTC.

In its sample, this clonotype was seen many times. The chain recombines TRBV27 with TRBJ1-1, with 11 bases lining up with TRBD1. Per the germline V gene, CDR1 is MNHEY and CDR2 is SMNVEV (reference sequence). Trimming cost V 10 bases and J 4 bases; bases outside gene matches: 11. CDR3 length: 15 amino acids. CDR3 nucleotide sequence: TGTGCCACCCAGCGCGGACAGGGGGCGCCCACTGAAGCTTTCTTT. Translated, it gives CATQRGQGAPTEAFF.

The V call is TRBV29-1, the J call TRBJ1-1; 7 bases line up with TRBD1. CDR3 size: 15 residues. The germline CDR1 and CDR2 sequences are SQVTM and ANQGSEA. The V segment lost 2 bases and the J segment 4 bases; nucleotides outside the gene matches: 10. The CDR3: CSVEWVTGLGTEAFF. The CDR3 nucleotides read TGCAGCGTTGAATGGGTGACAGGGCTGGGCACTGAAGCTTTCTTT.

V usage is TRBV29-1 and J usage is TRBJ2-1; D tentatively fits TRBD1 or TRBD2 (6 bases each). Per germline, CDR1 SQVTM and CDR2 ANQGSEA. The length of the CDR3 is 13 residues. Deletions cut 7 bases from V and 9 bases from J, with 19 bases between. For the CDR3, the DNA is TGCAGCGCCGCAGCCGGGGGCGGCGGTGAGCAGTTCTTC. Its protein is CSAAAGGGGEQFF.

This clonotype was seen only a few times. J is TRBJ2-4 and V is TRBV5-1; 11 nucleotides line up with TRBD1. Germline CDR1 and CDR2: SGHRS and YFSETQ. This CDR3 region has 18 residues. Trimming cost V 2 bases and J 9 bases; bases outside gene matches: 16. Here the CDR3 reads CASSFPRTGGLFGGIQYF. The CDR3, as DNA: TGCGCCAGCAGCTTCCCTCGGACAGGGGGCTTGTTTGGTGGCATTCAGTACTTC.

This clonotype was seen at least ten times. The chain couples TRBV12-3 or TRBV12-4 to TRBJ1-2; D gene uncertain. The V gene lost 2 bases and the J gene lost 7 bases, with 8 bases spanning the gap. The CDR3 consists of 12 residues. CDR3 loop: CASSLWVGGYTF. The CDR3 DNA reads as TGTGCCAGCAGTTTATGGGTGGGTGGCTACACCTTC.

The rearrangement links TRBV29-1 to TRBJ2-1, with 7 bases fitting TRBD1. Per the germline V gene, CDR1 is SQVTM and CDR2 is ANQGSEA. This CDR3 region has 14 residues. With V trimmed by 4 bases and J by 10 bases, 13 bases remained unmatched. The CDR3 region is CSVGERGRPYEQFF. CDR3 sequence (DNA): TGCAGCGTTGGTGAGAGGGGGCGCCCCTACGAGCAGTTCTTC.

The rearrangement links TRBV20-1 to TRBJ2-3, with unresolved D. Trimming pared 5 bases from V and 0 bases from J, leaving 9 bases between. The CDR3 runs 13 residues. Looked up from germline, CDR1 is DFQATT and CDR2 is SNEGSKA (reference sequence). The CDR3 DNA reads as TGCAGTGCTGGACCCGATAGCACAGATACGCAGTATTTT. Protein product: CSAGPDSTDTQYF.

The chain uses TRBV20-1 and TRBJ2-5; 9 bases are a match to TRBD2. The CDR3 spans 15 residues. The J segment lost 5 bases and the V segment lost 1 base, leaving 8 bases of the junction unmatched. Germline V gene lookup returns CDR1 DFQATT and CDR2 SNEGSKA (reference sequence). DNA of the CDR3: TGCAGTGCTAGAGCGGTTAGCGGGAGTGGTGAGACCCAGTACTTC. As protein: CSARAVSGSGETQYF.

The CDR3 reads CASGTRDEQYF. In DNA, the CDR3 is TGTGCCAGCGGGACCCGGGACGAGCAGTACTTC. V usage is TRBV6-4 and J usage is TRBJ2-7; either TRBD1 or TRBD2 may fit D (5 bases each). CDR3 length equals 11 residues. Germline V gene lookup returns CDR1 MRHNA and CDR2 SNTAGT. V was pared by 8 bases and J by 5 bases, with 10 bases between.

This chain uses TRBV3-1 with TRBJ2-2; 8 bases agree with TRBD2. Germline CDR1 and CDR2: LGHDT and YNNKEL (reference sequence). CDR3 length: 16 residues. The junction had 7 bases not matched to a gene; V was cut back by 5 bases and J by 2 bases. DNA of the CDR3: TGTGCCAGCAGCGCCATTAGCGGGGTTAACACCGGGGAGCTGTTTTTT. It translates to CASSAISGVNTGELFF.

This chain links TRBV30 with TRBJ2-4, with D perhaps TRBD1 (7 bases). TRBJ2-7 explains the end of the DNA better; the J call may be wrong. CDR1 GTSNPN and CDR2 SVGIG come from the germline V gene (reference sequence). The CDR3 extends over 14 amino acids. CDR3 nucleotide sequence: TGTGCCTGGAGTCAGGGGGGATCCCTCTACGAGCAGTACTTC. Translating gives CAWSQGGSLYEQYF.